Each of the 15 T cell receptor beta chains below was sequenced from the same sample in a study of OX40 agonist ivuxolimab in advanced cancers. The repertoire was sequenced with immunoSEQ multiplex PCR; TCRdb's copy has only in-frame clones and lacks some. The table lists tens of thousands of clones, around 81% of them singletons. The specimen was CD4+ or CD8+ T cells sorted from blood, collected in a trial of the OX40 agonist ivuxolimab. The receptors shown here come from an adult with an advanced solid tumor such as melanoma, head and neck, liver or kidney cancer.

The CDR3 DNA sequence: TGTGCCAGCCGACCTGAAGGCGGGGGCAGGACCGGGGAGCTGTTTTTT. It specifies CASRPEGGGRTGELFF. This rearrangement joins TRBV11-2 to TRBJ2-2; possible D gene TRBD2, 7 bases. Trimming pared 8 bases from V and 5 bases from J, leaving 21 bases between. In germline, CDR1 is SGHAT, CDR2 FQNNGV. The CDR3 runs 16 residues.

The chain carries TRBV5-1 and TRBJ2-1; D unclear. The CDR3 consists of 13 residues. Germline V lookup: CDR1 SGHRS, CDR2 YFSETQ. Trimming removed 1 base from V and 5 bases from J, with 7 bases in between. The CDR3 here is CASSLNTDNEQFF. The CDR3 DNA reads as TGCGCCAGCAGCTTGAACACCGACAATGAGCAGTTCTTC. The variable domain in full, with the rest retrieved from reference TRBV5-1 and TRBJ2-1, is KAGVTQTPRYLIKTRGQQVTLSCSPISGHRSVSWYQQTPGQGLQFLFEYFSETQRNKGNFPGRFSGRQFSNSRSEMNVSTLELGDSALYLCASSLNTDNEQFFGPGTRLTVL.

The chain couples TRBV28 to TRBJ1-2; 8 nucleotides agree with TRBD1. Trimming took 4 bases from V and 7 from J; bases not matched to a gene: 5. Germline values: CDR1 MDHEN, CDR2 SYDVKM. CDR3 size: 13 residues. CDR3 DNA sequence: TGTGCCAGCAGTTCCCGGACAGGGTCTGGCTACACCTTC. As protein: CASSSRTGSGYTF.

The chain's CDR3 is CSVTSLGGPRGYTF. The DNA for the CDR3 is TGCAGCGTTACCTCATTGGGAGGCCCCAGGGGCTACACCTTC. The chain is built from TRBV29-1 and TRBJ1-2; D not certain. From germline, CDR1 is SQVTM and CDR2 ANQGSEA. V lost 5 bases to trimming and J lost 8 bases, with 21 bases between them. The CDR3 has 14 amino acids.

The chain recombines TRBV5-8 with TRBJ2-3; 7 positions agree with TRBD2. J lost 11 bases, V lost 6 bases, and 12 bases had no gene match. The length of the CDR3 is 13 residues. The germline CDR1 and CDR2 sequences are SGHTS and YDEGEE. The CDR3 is CASTGGRMERQYF. CDR3 nucleotide sequence: TGTGCCAGCACGGGGGGACGGATGGAAAGGCAGTATTTT. The entire variable domain, with the rest obtained from reference TRBV5-8 and TRBJ2-3, is as follows: EAGVTQSPTHLIKTRGQQATLRCSPISGHTSVYWYQQALGLGLQFLLWYDEGEERNRGNFPPRFSGRQFPNYSSELNVNALELEDSALYLCASTGGRMERQYFGPGTRLTVL.

The chain joins TRBV5-1 to TRBJ1-1; a possible D gene is TRBD1 (6 bases). Trimming stripped 2 bases from V and 5 bases from J, with 13 bases between. CDR3 size: 14 residues. Germline values: CDR1 SGHRS, CDR2 YFSETQ. The CDR3 reads CASSLGGGGTEAFF. CDR3 DNA sequence: TGCGCCAGCAGCTTAGGAGGGGGAGGTACTGAAGCTTTCTTT.

The chain links TRBV2 to TRBJ2-2; D is uncertain. The germline V gene has CDR1 SNHLY and CDR2 FYNNEI. The ends were cut back, 5 bases at V and 0 bases at J, with 10 bases in the middle. CDR3 length: 15 amino acids. CDR3 DNA sequence: TGTGCCAGCAGTAAGACCGATACGAACACCGGGGAGCTGTTTTTT. It codes for CASSKTDTNTGELFF.

Only a few counts were recorded for this clone. The V and J genes are TRBV27 and TRBJ1-1; TRBD1 agrees at 9 bases. CDR3 length: 16 residues. Germline V lookup: CDR1 MNHEY, CDR2 SMNVEV (reference sequence). Trimming removed 3 bases from V and 1 base from J; junction bases left unmatched: 6. CDR3 bases: TGTGCCAGCAGTTTTTACTACAGGGGGCAGAACACTGAAGCTTTCTTT. It encodes CASSFYYRGQNTEAFF.

In regard to this clone: At one boundary the junction diverges from the germline segment, which might be a read error. The J gene is TRBJ1-3, the V gene TRBV7-7; TRBD1 matches at 7 bases. This CDR3 contains 15 residues. The germline V gene has CDR1 SSHAT and CDR2 FNYEAQ (reference sequence). The CDR3 sequence is CASSSGQSSGNTIYF. For the CDR3, the DNA is TGTGCTAGCAGCTCGGGACAGAGCTCTGGAAACACCATATATTTT.

V is TRBV7-2 and J is TRBJ2-3; 8 nucleotides align to TRBD2. Germline assignment: CDR1 SGHTA and CDR2 FQGNSA. The CDR3 sequence is 17 residues long. After removal of 5 bases from V and 4 bases from J, the junction contained 14 bases not matched to a gene. In DNA form, the CDR3 reads TGTGCCAGCAGCCGAAGCGGGAGCAGATATAGAGCAGATACGCAGTATTTT. Its protein is CASSRSGSRYRADTQYF.

This clone was seen a handful of times. The CDR3 region has the DNA TGTGCCAGCTCTCCCTTCCCGCGAGCTAGCAATCAGCCCCAGCATTTT. This codes for CASSPFPRASNQPQHF. The chain joins TRBV18 to TRBJ1-5; no firm D call. Between the trimmed V and J ends, which lost 6 bases and 0 bases, there was a span of 15 bases. Germline V lookup: CDR1 KGHSH, CDR2 LQKENI. The CDR3 has 16 residues. Based on the CDR3 plus reference TRBV18 and TRBJ1-5, the full variable domain is NAGVMQNPRHLVRRRGQEARLRCSPMKGHSHVYWYRQLPEEGLKFMVYLQKENIIDESGMPKERFSAEFPKEGPSILRIQQVVRGDSAAYFCASSPFPRASNQPQHFGDGTRLSIL.

The CDR3 DNA follows: TGTGCCAGCAGCGCAACGGCGGGACAGGGGATGGAGACCCAGTACTTC. Protein: CASSATAGQGMETQYF. This chain links TRBV9 with TRBJ2-5; 10 nucleotides agree with TRBD1. V trimming: 3 bases; J trimming: 5 bases; junction bases outside the gene matches: 10. The germline CDR1 and CDR2 sequences are SGDLS and YYNGEE. The CDR3 consists of 16 residues.

This rearrangement joins TRBV5-3 to TRBJ2-1, with TRBD2 identical over 15 bases. Being an ORF, TRBV5-3 has a function that is uncertain. This CDR3 contains 16 residues. With V trimmed by 5 bases and J by 9 bases, 9 bases remained unmatched. For the CDR3, the DNA is TGTGCCAGAAGTTGGCGGACTAGCGGGAGGGCCGTTGAGCAGTTCTTC. This translates into CARSWRTSGRAVEQFF.

The CDR3 DNA reads as TGTGCCAGCAGTGAGACAAGAACGCAGTATTTT. Residues: CASSETRTQYF. The chain couples TRBV6-1 to TRBJ2-3; D not resolved. The CDR3 consists of 11 residues. With 3 bases removed from V and 9 bases from J, the gap between germline ends came to 7 bases. The germline V gene encodes CDR1 MNHNS and CDR2 SASEGT.

The chain employs TRBV6-1 and TRBJ2-1, with D possibly being TRBD1 or TRBD2 (5 bases each). This CDR3 comprises 14 residues. Trimming took 8 bases from V and 5 from J, leaving 16 bases between them. The V gene's germline CDR1 is MNHNS and CDR2 SASEGT. CDR3 coding DNA: TGTGCCAGCTTAAGAGGGGCCACCAACAATGAGCAGTTCTTC. This sequence encodes CASLRGATNNEQFF.